This TCR beta chain appears in the sequencing data of a study of blood T cell repertoires in COVID-19 (dated by TCRdb to 2019 to 2021). A note on the overall study: The collaborator samples originated in the United States, Italy and Spain and spanned the acute and convalescent phases of COVID-19. The prospective study material was composed of cDNA or gDNA derived from T cells, B-cell-depleted T cells, or PBMCs. Deeply sampled blood TCRbeta repertoires from subjects exposed to, actively infected with, or recovered from COVID-19 were included in the dataset. The repertoires were released in a freely available public database meant as a resource for research on the immune response to SARS-CoV-2. The samples were drawn from the first 160 participants of the ongoing ImmuneRACE study and from 1,254 subjects provided by 6 global collaborators. The sample metadata nearly always contained a de-identified subject ID, COVID-19 status, age in years and sex. Where available, HLA class I and class II types were taken from metadata supplied by the sample provider and were not determined by assay-based typing.

Concerning this clone itself: No antigen is known for it. Base quality data are lacking; no much larger clone is found one base away.

A second Seattle source provided samples from volunteer blood donors who had recovered from COVID-19. The collaborating institutions used their own protocols to collect whole blood in K2EDTA tubes. For TCRbeta analysis, collaborators shipped samples in one of three forms: frozen whole blood, isolated PBMCs, or DNA extracted from either of those sample types. Study-level results and caveats: Clinical and demographic metadata were provided uncurated, with the amount varying by source and participant.

The immunoSEQ Assay, a bias-controlled multiplex PCR, was used to amplify TCRbeta CDR3 regions from genomic DNA. For the original study's pipeline: Nucleated cell counts per sample were estimated from amplification of reference gene primers within the assay. Sequence reads were collapsed and filtered to measure the absolute abundance of every unique TCRbeta CDR3 rearrangement. For each sample, productive Simpson clonality was calculated as the square root of Simpson's diversity index across productive rearrangements. TCRdb provides this immuneACCESS table in a form limited to in-frame rearrangements. Some clones are lacking; in checked studies, under half of them reflect an unresolved V gene, and why the rest are absent is not known. V, J and clone size are those of that table, while D and trimming were read from the DNA. Here the sample has 200,000 to 250,000 clones; approximately 86% occur a single time. Around 2.9% of the sample comes from the top ten.

V is cut by 2 bases and J by 2 bases, and the space between the germline ends is 15 bases. Spanning cysteine to phenylalanine, the CDR3 consists of 16 amino acids. The only DNA kept is the CDR3, 48 bases in frame from the first base. The germline V gene provides CDR1 MNHEY and CDR2 SVGAGI. The chain couples TRBV6-5 to TRBJ2-5; a tentative D match to TRBD1 spans 6 bases. This TCR came from a woman aged 25 to 39 who had recovered from COVID-19. What was sequenced was peripheral blood. The CDR3 protein: CASSYLAGTPQETQYF. The sequenced DNA is TGTGCCAGCAGTTACCTGGCCGGGACACCTCAAGAGACCCAGTACTTC.